The TCR beta chain described here comes from a study of regulatory T cells in long-lasting Graves disease. Study-wide results and caveats: Researchers examined only peripheral blood and not thyroid tissue. Among persistent patients, a larger number of public clonotypes were shared (approximately 3,000) than among newly diagnosed patients (around 980).

This clonotype was recorded at least ten times. What it recognizes is unknown. V lost 3 bases, J lost 2 bases, and 13 bases lay in between. This CDR3 is 15 amino acids long. Germline V lookup: CDR1 SGHTA, CDR2 FQGTGA. Through Arm-PCR of CDR3 regions and iRepertoire HTBI primers, TCR beta libraries were built. TCRdb analysed the multiplex PCR reads with MiXCR anew, one entry per CDR3 protein. The sample comprises approximately 360,000 distinct CDR3 sequences, roughly 10% of which are singletons, and 15% to 20% rests with the top ten. The time point was: newly diagnosed GD, antithyroid drugs for less than 3 months. Making the TCR library involved RNA that had been extracted from PBMCs. These data are also associated with another study on T cells in Graves' hyperthyroidism and ophthalmopathy.

This receptor was taken from a woman between 18 and 29 years old with Graves disease. This chain uses TRBV7-3 with TRBJ1-1; no clear D. Specimen: peripheral blood mononuclear cells (PBMCs), collected at new diagnosis, from a patient treated with antithyroid drugs. The CDR3 spells CASSFVLGTNTEAFF. The CDR3 coding sequence is TGTGCCAGCAGCTTCGTCCTGGGAACTAACACTGAAGCTTTCTTT.